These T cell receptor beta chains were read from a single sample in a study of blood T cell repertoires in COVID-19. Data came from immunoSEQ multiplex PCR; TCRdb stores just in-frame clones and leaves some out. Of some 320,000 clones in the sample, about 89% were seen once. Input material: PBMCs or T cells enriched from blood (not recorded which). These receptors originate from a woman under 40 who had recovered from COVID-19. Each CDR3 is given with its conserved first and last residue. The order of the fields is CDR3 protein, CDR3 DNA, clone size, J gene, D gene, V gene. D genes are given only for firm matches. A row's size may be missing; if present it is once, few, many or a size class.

CDR3: CASSRPGQGYEQYF
DNA: TGTGCCAGCAGCCGCCCGGGACAGGGCTACGAGCAGTACTTC
size: NA
J: TRBJ2-7
D: TRBD1
V: TRBV5-6

CDR3: CASSPSGLLYNSPLHF
DNA: TGTGCCAGCAGCCCCTCGGGACTGCTATATAATTCACCCCTCCACTTT
size: NA
J: TRBJ1-6
D: NA
V: TRBV7-8

CDR3: CASSEMGTGGSFYGYTF
DNA: TGTGCCAGCAGTGAAATGGGGACAGGGGGTTCCTTCTATGGCTACACCTTC
size: NA
J: TRBJ1-2
D: TRBD1
V: TRBV25-1

CDR3: CASSLTGIGLPFF
DNA: TGTGCCAGCAGCTTAACAGGGATTGGACTCCCTTTCTTT
size: NA
J: TRBJ1-1
D: NA
V: TRBV11-2

CDR3: CASSQGLAGATNTGELFF
DNA: TGTGCCAGCAGCCAAGGACTAGCGGGGGCCACGAACACCGGGGAGCTGTTTTTT
size: NA
J: TRBJ2-2
D: TRBD2
V: TRBV3-1/TRBV3-2

CDR3: CASSHGTRGWEKLFF
DNA: TGTGCCAGCAGCCATGGAACCAGGGGTTGGGAAAAACTGTTTTTT
size: NA
J: TRBJ1-4
D: NA
V: TRBV7-2

CDR3: CASSPSYSNQPQHF
DNA: TGTGCCAGCTCACCCTCGTATAGCAATCAGCCCCAGCATTTT
size: once
J: TRBJ1-5
D: NA
V: TRBV18

CDR3: CASSLEGQGPYEQYF
DNA: TGCGCCAGCAGCTTGGAGGGACAGGGACCCTACGAGCAGTACTTC
size: NA
J: TRBJ2-7
D: TRBD1
V: TRBV5-1

CDR3: CASSQGTAYGYTF
DNA: TGTGCCAGCAGCCAAGGGACAGCCTATGGCTACACCTTC
size: NA
J: TRBJ1-2
D: TRBD1
V: TRBV7-9

CDR3: CASSFRTAKSTEAFF
DNA: TGTGCCAGCAGCTTCCGGACAGCCAAGAGCACTGAAGCTTTCTTT
size: NA
J: TRBJ1-1
D: NA
V: TRBV7-9

CDR3: CASRTGRGGYIEAFF
DNA: TGTGCCAGCAGAACCGGGAGGGGAGGCTATATTGAAGCTTTCTTT
size: few
J: TRBJ1-1
D: NA
V: TRBV6-6

CDR3: CASSVISEAFF
DNA: TGTGCCAGCAGTGTAATCTCTGAAGCTTTCTTT
size: NA
J: TRBJ1-1
D: NA
V: TRBV25-1

CDR3: CASSDVRQLTDTQYF
DNA: TGCGCCAGCAGTGATGTGCGGCAGCTCACAGATACGCAGTATTTT
size: NA
J: TRBJ2-3
D: NA
V: TRBV10-1

CDR3: CASSQGPSGSPYEQYF
DNA: TGCGCCAGCAGCCAAGGCCCCTCCGGGTCACCCTACGAGCAGTACTTC
size: NA
J: TRBJ2-7
D: NA
V: TRBV4-1

CDR3: CSASGVYGYTF
DNA: TGCAGTGCTAGTGGCGTTTATGGCTACACCTTC
size: once
J: TRBJ1-2
D: NA
V: TRBV20-1

CDR3: CASSLPGQRELFF
DNA: TGTGCCAGCAGCTTACCGGGACAGAGGGAGCTGTTTTTT
size: NA
J: TRBJ2-2
D: TRBD1
V: TRBV11-3

CDR3: CASGGYADTGELFF
DNA: TGCGCCAGCGGTGGTTATGCGGACACCGGGGAGCTGTTTTTT
size: NA
J: TRBJ2-2
D: NA
V: TRBV10-1

CDR3: CASSQGVKQGLSSIEKETQYF
DNA: TGTGCCAGCAGCCAAGGGGTCAAACAGGGGTTGAGTTCTATCGAAAAAGAGACCCAGTACTTC
size: NA
J: TRBJ2-5
D: TRBD1
V: TRBV3-1/TRBV3-2

CDR3: CASSARGNYGYTF
DNA: TGTGCCAGCAGTGCGAGGGGGAACTATGGCTACACCTTC
size: once
J: TRBJ1-2
D: NA
V: TRBV28

CDR3: CASSLTGSTNEKLFF
DNA: TGCGCCAGCAGCCTCACAGGGAGTACTAATGAAAAACTGTTTTTT
size: NA
J: TRBJ1-4
D: NA
V: TRBV5-1

CDR3: CAIKSSGFSSYEQYF
DNA: TGTGCCATCAAATCATCAGGGTTTAGCTCCTACGAGCAGTACTTC
size: NA
J: TRBJ2-7
D: NA
V: TRBV6-4

CDR3: CAISESSGNQPQHF
DNA: TGTGCCATCAGTGAGTCGAGCGGGAATCAGCCCCAGCATTTT
size: few
J: TRBJ1-5
D: NA
V: TRBV10-3

CDR3: CASSLVGGGAVGGELFF
DNA: TGCGCCAGCAGCTTGGTCGGCGGGGGGGCCGTCGGCGGGGAGCTGTTTTTT
size: NA
J: TRBJ2-2
D: TRBD2
V: TRBV5-1

CDR3: CASSPDRAYGANVLTF
DNA: TGTGCCAGTAGTCCTGACAGAGCGTATGGGGCCAACGTCCTGACTTTC
size: NA
J: TRBJ2-6
D: NA
V: TRBV19

CDR3: CASSLPRDTKNEKLFF
DNA: TGTGCCAGCAGCTTGCCCCGGGACACTAAGAATGAAAAACTGTTTTTT
size: once
J: TRBJ1-4
D: NA
V: TRBV5-4

CDR3: CASSSPLAGGRSSYNEQFF
DNA: TGCGCCAGCAGCTCGCCACTAGCGGGGGGGCGATCCTCCTACAATGAGCAGTTCTTC
size: NA
J: TRBJ2-1
D: TRBD2
V: TRBV5-1

CDR3: CASSLLDGGSGNTIYF
DNA: TGTGCCAGCAGTTTATTAGACGGAGGCTCTGGAAACACCATATATTTT
size: NA
J: TRBJ1-3
D: NA
V: TRBV28

CDR3: CASSSLQGGSTDTQYF
DNA: TGCGCCAGCAGCTCCTTACAGGGGGGTAGCACAGATACGCAGTATTTT
size: NA
J: TRBJ2-3
D: TRBD1
V: TRBV5-1

CDR3: CAISLTGTGGETQYF
DNA: TGTGCCATCAGTCTAACCGGGACAGGTGGAGAGACCCAGTACTTC
size: NA
J: TRBJ2-5
D: TRBD1
V: TRBV10-3

CDR3: CASSLGDTRGYEQYF
DNA: TGCGCCAGCAGCTTGGGAGACACCCGTGGCTACGAGCAGTACTTC
size: NA
J: TRBJ2-7
D: NA
V: TRBV5-1

CDR3: CASSSGRRFYGYTF
DNA: TGTGCCAGCAGCTCAGGGCGGCGGTTTTATGGCTACACCTTC
size: NA
J: TRBJ1-2
D: NA
V: TRBV11-1

CDR3: CASSPTPRTAPYTDTQYF
DNA: TGTGCCAGCAGTCCTACCCCCCGGACTGCTCCATACACAGATACGCAGTATTTT
size: NA
J: TRBJ2-3
D: NA
V: TRBV27

CDR3: CASTSQGRRFYGYTF
DNA: TGTGCCAGCACATCACAGGGGAGGAGATTCTATGGCTACACCTTC
size: NA
J: TRBJ1-2
D: TRBD1
V: TRBV11-2

CDR3: CASAPGGSSGANVLTF
DNA: TGTGCCAGCGCCCCGGGCGGAAGCTCTGGGGCCAATGTCCTGACTTTC
size: NA
J: TRBJ2-6
D: NA
V: TRBV3-1/TRBV3-2

CDR3: CASSRNTGVEKLFF
DNA: TGTGCCAGCTCACGAAACACAGGGGTCGAAAAACTGTTTTTT
size: NA
J: TRBJ1-4
D: TRBD1
V: TRBV18

CDR3: CASSDRFSYEQYF
DNA: TGCGCCAGCAGCGACAGGTTCTCCTACGAGCAGTACTTC
size: few
J: TRBJ2-7
D: NA
V: TRBV5-1

CDR3: CASSLGGWNEQFF
DNA: TGTGCCAGCAGCTTGGGGGGTTGGAATGAGCAGTTCTTC
size: NA
J: TRBJ2-1
D: NA
V: TRBV7-6

CDR3: CASSLPNRQGQRNDGYTF
DNA: TGTGCCAGCAGCTTACCCAACCGACAGGGGCAGAGGAATGATGGCTACACCTTC
size: NA
J: TRBJ1-2
D: TRBD1
V: TRBV5-4

CDR3: CASAGGSYEQYF
DNA: TGTGCTTCGGCAGGGGGCTCCTACGAGCAGTACTTC
size: NA
J: TRBJ2-7
D: TRBD1
V: TRBV7-6

CDR3: CASSLDGQGNEQFF
DNA: TGCGCCAGCAGCTTGGATGGACAGGGGAATGAGCAGTTCTTC
size: NA
J: TRBJ2-1
D: TRBD1
V: TRBV5-1

CDR3: CASRRGGQETQYF
DNA: TGTGCCAGCCGGCGGGGGGGCCAAGAGACCCAGTACTTC
size: NA
J: TRBJ2-5
D: TRBD2
V: TRBV6-4

CDR3: CASRPTVAKNIQYF
DNA: TGTGCCAGCAGACCGACAGTAGCCAAAAACATTCAGTACTTC
size: NA
J: TRBJ2-4
D: NA
V: TRBV2

CDR3: CASSSVGLNQPQHF
DNA: TGTGCCAGCAGTTCCGTGGGCTTAAATCAGCCCCAGCATTTT
size: once
J: TRBJ1-5
D: NA
V: TRBV6-5

CDR3: CASSQQQGTIQTRNQPQHF
DNA: TGCGCCAGCAGCCAACAACAGGGGACGATTCAAACCCGCAATCAGCCCCAGCATTTT
size: NA
J: TRBJ1-5
D: TRBD1
V: TRBV4-1

CDR3: CASSFRTGRSSYEQYF
DNA: TGTGCCAGCAGCTTTCGGACAGGAAGGAGCTCCTACGAGCAGTACTTC
size: NA
J: TRBJ2-7
D: TRBD1
V: TRBV7-2

CDR3: CASSFGGDAGELFF
DNA: TGTGCCAGCAGCTTCGGGGGGGACGCCGGGGAGCTGTTTTTT
size: NA
J: TRBJ2-2
D: TRBD2
V: TRBV5-4

CDR3: CASSYSMPGGTEAFF
DNA: TGTGCCAGCAGTTACTCGATGCCGGGAGGCACTGAAGCTTTCTTT
size: NA
J: TRBJ1-1
D: NA
V: TRBV6-6

CDR3: CASSLGGSPQPQHF
DNA: TGCGCCAGCAGCCTAGGGGGCTCTCCTCAGCCCCAGCATTTT
size: NA
J: TRBJ1-5
D: TRBD1
V: TRBV4-1

CDR3: CASSLPSGGGETQYF
DNA: TGTGCCAGCAGCTTGCCTAGCGGGGGCGGGGAGACCCAGTACTTC
size: NA
J: TRBJ2-5
D: TRBD2
V: TRBV5-4

CDR3: CASSPNRVAAEGTQYF
DNA: TGTGCCAGCAGCCCTAATAGAGTCGCAGCGGAAGGGACGCAGTATTTT
size: once
J: TRBJ2-3
D: NA
V: TRBV7-2

CDR3: CASSMTGVNTEAFF
DNA: TGTGCCAGCAGCATGACAGGAGTGAACACTGAAGCTTTCTTT
size: NA
J: TRBJ1-1
D: NA
V: TRBV7-8

CDR3: CASSLAEHQPQHF
DNA: TGTGCCAGCAGCTTGGCCGAGCATCAGCCCCAGCATTTT
size: NA
J: TRBJ1-5
D: NA
V: TRBV5-6

CDR3: CASSLAFAGITTTEAFF
DNA: TGCGCCAGCAGCTTGGCCTTCGCCGGGATAACGACCACTGAAGCTTTCTTT
size: once
J: TRBJ1-1
D: NA
V: TRBV5-1

CDR3: CSVGPGTGGPQYF
DNA: TGCAGCGTTGGGCCCGGGACAGGGGGCCCCCAGTACTTC
size: NA
J: TRBJ2-5
D: TRBD1
V: TRBV29-1

CDR3: CASGFGSGNTIYF
DNA: TGTGCTAGTGGTTTCGGCTCTGGAAACACCATATATTTT
size: NA
J: TRBJ1-3
D: NA
V: TRBV12-5

CDR3: CASSFPEGGQHIQYF
DNA: TGTGCCAGCAGCTTCCCCGAGGGGGGGCAGCACATTCAGTACTTC
size: NA
J: TRBJ2-4
D: NA
V: TRBV7-9

CDR3: CASSIELGQGNPYEQYF
DNA: TGTGCCAGTAGTATAGAGTTGGGGCAGGGAAACCCCTACGAGCAGTACTTC
size: NA
J: TRBJ2-7
D: NA
V: TRBV19

CDR3: CASSYSGTANLSGANVLTF
DNA: TGTGCCAGCAGTTACTCCGGGACAGCAAACCTCTCTGGGGCCAACGTCCTGACTTTC
size: NA
J: TRBJ2-6
D: TRBD1
V: TRBV6-2/TRBV6-3

CDR3: CASSQTGAVSTEAFF
DNA: TGCGCCAGCAGCCAGACGGGTGCCGTGAGCACTGAAGCTTTCTTT
size: NA
J: TRBJ1-1
D: NA
V: TRBV4-1

CDR3: CATGPREGSNQPQHF
DNA: TGTGCCACTGGGCCTAGGGAGGGCAGCAATCAGCCCCAGCATTTT
size: NA
J: TRBJ1-5
D: NA
V: TRBV10-3